This T cell receptor (beta chain) was recovered during a study of OX40 agonist ivuxolimab in advanced cancers. About the research overall: Ivuxolimab was administered intravenously to patients at 0.01 to 10 mg/kg every 2 weeks.

The data were produced by immunoSEQ multiplex PCR, yet TCRdb's version contains in-frame clones alone and is incomplete. The data show approximately 70,000 clones, with 83% seen just once and 1.4% held by the top ten. Study-level results: Dose levels from 0.1 to 3.0 mg/kg saw CD4+ and CD8+ blood T cells expand clonally by week 6.

About this clone: Its antigen is unknown.

The sequence derives from an adult with an advanced solid tumor such as melanoma, head and neck, liver or kidney cancer. Sample: CD4+ or CD8+ T cells sorted from blood, taken in a trial of the OX40 agonist ivuxolimab.

This chain's CDR3 is CASRVGPVRDMGNEQFF. CDR3 DNA: TGCGCCAGCAGAGTTGGCCCTGTAAGGGATATGGGCAATGAGCAGTTCTTC. The gene calls are TRBV10-2 and TRBJ2-1; D uncertain. Germline CDR1 is WSHSY and CDR2 is SAAADI. Trimming took off 6 bases at V and 6 bases at J, with 24 bases between the two ends. This CDR3 has 17 residues.